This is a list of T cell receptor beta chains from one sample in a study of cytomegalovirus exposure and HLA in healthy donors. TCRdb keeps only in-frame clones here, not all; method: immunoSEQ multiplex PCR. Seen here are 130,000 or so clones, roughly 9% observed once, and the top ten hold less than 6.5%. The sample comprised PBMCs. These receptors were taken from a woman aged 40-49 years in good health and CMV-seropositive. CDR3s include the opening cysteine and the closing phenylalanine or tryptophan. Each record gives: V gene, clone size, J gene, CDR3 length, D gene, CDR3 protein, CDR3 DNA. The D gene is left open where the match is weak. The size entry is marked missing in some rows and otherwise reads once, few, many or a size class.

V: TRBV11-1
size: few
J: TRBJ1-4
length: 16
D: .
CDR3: CASSQGAGWDNEKLFF
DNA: TGTGCCAGCAGCCAAGGAGCGGGCTGGGACAATGAAAAACTGTTTTTT

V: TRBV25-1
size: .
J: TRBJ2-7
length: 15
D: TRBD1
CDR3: CASSEKAQGAYEQYF
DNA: TGTGCCAGCAGTGAGAAGGCACAGGGGGCCTACGAGCAGTACTTC

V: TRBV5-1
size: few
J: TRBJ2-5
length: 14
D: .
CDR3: CASTLGENWETQYF
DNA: TGCGCCAGCACTTTAGGGGAAAATTGGGAGACCCAGTACTTC

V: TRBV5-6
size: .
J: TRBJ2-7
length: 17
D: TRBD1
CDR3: CASSLGGRTGRSYEQYF
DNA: TGTGCCAGCAGCTTGGGGGGTCGGACAGGCCGATCCTACGAGCAGTACTTC

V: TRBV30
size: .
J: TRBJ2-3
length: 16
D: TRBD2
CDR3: CAWMFGRGRGTDTQYF
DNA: TGTGCCTGGATGTTCGGGAGGGGGAGGGGCACAGATACGCAGTATTTT

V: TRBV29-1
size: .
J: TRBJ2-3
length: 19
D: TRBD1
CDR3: CSVEDQTVDRAVGTDTQYF
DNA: TGCAGCGTTGAGGATCAAACCGTCGACAGGGCAGTAGGCACAGATACGCAGTATTTT

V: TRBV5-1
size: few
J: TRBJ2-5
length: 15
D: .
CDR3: CASSPLDSTQETQYF
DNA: TGCGCCAGCAGCCCCCTGGACAGTACCCAAGAGACCCAGTACTTC

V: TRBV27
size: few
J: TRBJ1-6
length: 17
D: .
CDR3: CASRRRTATTYNSPLHF
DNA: TGTGCCAGCAGACGCCGGACAGCTACCACGTATAATTCACCCCTCCACTTT

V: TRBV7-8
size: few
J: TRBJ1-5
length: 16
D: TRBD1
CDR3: CASSLATGGFNQPQHF
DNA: TGTGCCAGCAGCTTAGCGACAGGGGGCTTCAATCAGCCCCAGCATTTT

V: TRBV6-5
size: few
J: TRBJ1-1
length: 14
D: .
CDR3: CASALKGRVTEAFF
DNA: TGTGCCAGCGCCCTTAAGGGGCGCGTTACTGAAGCTTTCTTT

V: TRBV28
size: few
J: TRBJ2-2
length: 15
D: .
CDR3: CASSLWQGSTGELFF
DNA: TGTGCCAGCAGTTTGTGGCAGGGAAGCACCGGGGAGCTGTTTTTT

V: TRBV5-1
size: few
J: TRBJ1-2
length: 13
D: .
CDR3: CASSLVGGDGYTF
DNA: TGCGCCAGCAGCTTGGTTGGGGGGGACGGCTACACCTTC

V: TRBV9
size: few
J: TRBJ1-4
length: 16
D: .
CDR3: CASSVVTGQPNEKLFF
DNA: TGTGCCAGCAGCGTAGTTACCGGACAGCCGAATGAAAAACTGTTTTTT

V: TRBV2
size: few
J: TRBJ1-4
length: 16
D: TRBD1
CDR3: CASSVWRTGRNEKLFF
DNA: TGTGCCAGCAGCGTATGGAGGACAGGGAGGAATGAAAAACTGTTTTTT

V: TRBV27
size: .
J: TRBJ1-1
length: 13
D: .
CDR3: CASSEQGDTEAFF
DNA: TGTGCCAGCAGTGAACAGGGTGACACTGAAGCTTTCTTT

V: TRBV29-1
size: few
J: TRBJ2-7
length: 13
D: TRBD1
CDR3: CSVRTGDSYEQYF
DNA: TGCAGCGTCCGGACAGGGGACTCCTACGAGCAGTACTTC

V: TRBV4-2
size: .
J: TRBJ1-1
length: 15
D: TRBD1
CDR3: CASSGTGDANTEAFF
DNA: TGTGCCAGCAGCGGAACAGGGGATGCGAACACTGAAGCTTTCTTT

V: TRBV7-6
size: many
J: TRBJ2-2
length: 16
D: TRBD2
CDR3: CASSLGVAGSTGELFF
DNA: TGTGCCAGCAGCTTAGGAGTAGCGGGGAGCACCGGGGAGCTGTTTTTT

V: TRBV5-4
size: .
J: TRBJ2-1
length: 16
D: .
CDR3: CASSSDQGSSYNEQFF
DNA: TGTGCCAGCAGCTCGGACCAGGGCAGCTCCTACAATGAGCAGTTCTTC

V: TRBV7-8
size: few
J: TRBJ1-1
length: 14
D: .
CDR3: CASSSGEGNTEAFF
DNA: TGTGCCAGCAGCTCGGGCGAGGGGAACACTGAAGCTTTCTTT

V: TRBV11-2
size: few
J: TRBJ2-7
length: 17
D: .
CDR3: CASSLGPPQGGSYEQYF
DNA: TGTGCCAGCAGCTTAGGCCCCCCGCAGGGGGGAAGCTACGAGCAGTACTTC

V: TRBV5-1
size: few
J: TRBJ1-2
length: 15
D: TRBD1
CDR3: CASSLYGTDNYGYTF
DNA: TGCGCCAGCAGCTTGTACGGGACAGATAACTATGGCTACACCTTC

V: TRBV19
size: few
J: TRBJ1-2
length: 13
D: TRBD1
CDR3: CASRTTGTEDYTF
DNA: TGTGCCAGTAGGACAACCGGGACAGAGGACTACACCTTC

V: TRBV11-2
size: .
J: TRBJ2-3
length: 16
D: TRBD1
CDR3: CASSLLLRGSTDTQYF
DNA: TGTGCCAGCAGCTTACTCCTCAGGGGGAGCACAGATACGCAGTATTTT

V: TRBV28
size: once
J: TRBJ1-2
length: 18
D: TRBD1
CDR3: CASSFGRDRGRPNYGYTF
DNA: TGTGCCAGCAGTTTTGGAAGGGACAGGGGGCGACCTAACTATGGCTACACCTTC

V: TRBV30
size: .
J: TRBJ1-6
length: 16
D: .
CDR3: CAWGEEGRTYNSPLHF
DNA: TGTGCCTGGGGGGAGGAGGGGCGGACTTATAATTCACCCCTCCACTTT

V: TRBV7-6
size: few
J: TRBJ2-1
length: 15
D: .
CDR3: CASSEDSMVYNEQFF
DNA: TGTGCCAGCAGCGAGGACAGTATGGTCTACAATGAGCAGTTCTTC

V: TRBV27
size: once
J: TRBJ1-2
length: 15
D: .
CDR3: CASSFRQGRGYGYTF
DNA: TGTGCCAGCAGTTTTCGGCAGGGGAGGGGCTATGGCTACACCTTC

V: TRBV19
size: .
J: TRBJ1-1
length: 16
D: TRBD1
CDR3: CASSIHPGQVNTEAFF
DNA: TGTGCCAGTAGTATCCATCCGGGACAGGTGAACACTGAAGCTTTCTTT

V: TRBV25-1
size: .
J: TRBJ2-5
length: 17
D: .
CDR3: CASSDPSPGAPQETQYF
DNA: TGTGCCAGCAGTGATCCCTCCCCAGGGGCACCCCAAGAGACCCAGTACTTC

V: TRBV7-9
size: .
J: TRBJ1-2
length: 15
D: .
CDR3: CASSFRDPGRSGYTF
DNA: TGTGCCAGCAGCTTCCGTGATCCGGGTCGTTCCGGCTACACCTTC

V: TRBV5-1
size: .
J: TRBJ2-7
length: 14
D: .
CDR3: CASSLVGSSYEQYF
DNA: TGCGCCAGCAGCTTGGTGGGCAGCTCCTACGAGCAGTACTTC

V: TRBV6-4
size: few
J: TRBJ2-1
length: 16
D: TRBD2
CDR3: CASSDGASGGNNEQFF
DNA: TGTGCCAGCAGTGACGGGGCTAGCGGGGGCAACAATGAGCAGTTCTTC

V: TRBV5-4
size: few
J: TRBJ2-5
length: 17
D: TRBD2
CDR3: CASSLRGGGHIQETQYF
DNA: TGTGCCAGCAGCCTCCGCGGGGGAGGGCATATTCAAGAGACCCAGTACTTC

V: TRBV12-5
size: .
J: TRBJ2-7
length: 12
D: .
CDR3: CASGLALYEQYF
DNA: TGTGCTAGTGGTTTGGCCTTATACGAGCAGTACTTC

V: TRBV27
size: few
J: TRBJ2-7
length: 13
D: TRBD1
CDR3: CASSFRGPGEQYF
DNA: TGTGCCAGCAGTTTTAGGGGGCCGGGGGAGCAGTACTTC

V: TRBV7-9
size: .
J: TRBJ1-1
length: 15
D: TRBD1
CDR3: CASSSTGGVNTEAFF
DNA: TGTGCCAGCAGCTCCACAGGGGGAGTGAACACTGAAGCTTTCTTT

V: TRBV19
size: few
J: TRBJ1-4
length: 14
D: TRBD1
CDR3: CASSFGTVNEKLFF
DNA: TGTGCCAGTAGCTTTGGGACAGTGAATGAAAAACTGTTTTTT

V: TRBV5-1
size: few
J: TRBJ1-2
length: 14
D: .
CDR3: CASSLRGADYGYTF
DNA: TGCGCCAGCAGCTTGCGGGGGGCGGATTATGGCTACACCTTC

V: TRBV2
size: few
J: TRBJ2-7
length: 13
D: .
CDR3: CARSEDQGGRLYF
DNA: TGTGCCAGAAGTGAAGATCAGGGGGGCCGTTTGTACTTC

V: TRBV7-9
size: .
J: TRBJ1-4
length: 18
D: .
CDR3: CASSLGHHNSRQQEKLFF
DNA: TGTGCCAGCAGCTTAGGCCACCACAATAGCCGACAGCAAGAAAAACTGTTTTTT

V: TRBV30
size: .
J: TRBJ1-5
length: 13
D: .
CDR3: CAWRGGENQPQHF
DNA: TGTGCCTGGAGGGGGGGGGAGAATCAGCCCCAGCATTTT

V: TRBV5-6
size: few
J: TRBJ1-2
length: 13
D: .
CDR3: CASSPRSPGGYTF
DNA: TGTGCCAGCAGCCCGAGATCGCCCGGGGGCTACACCTTC

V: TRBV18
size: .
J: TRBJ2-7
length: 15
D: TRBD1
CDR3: CASSDTGERTYEQYF
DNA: TGTGCCAGCTCAGACACAGGGGAAAGGACCTACGAGCAGTACTTC

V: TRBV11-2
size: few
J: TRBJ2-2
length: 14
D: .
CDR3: CASSIFTNTGELFF
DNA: TGTGCCAGCAGCATCTTTACGAACACCGGGGAGCTGTTTTTT

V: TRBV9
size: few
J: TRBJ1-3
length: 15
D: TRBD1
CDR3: CASSAGGLSGNTIYF
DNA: TGTGCCAGCAGCGCAGGGGGGCTCTCTGGAAACACCATATATTTT

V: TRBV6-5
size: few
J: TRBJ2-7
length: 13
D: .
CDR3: CASSYDRTYEQYF
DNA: TGTGCCAGCAGTTACGACAGAACCTACGAGCAGTACTTC

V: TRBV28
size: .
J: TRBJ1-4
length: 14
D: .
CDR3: CASSLGGRTEKLFF
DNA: TGTGCCAGCAGTTTGGGGGGGCGGACTGAAAAACTGTTTTTT

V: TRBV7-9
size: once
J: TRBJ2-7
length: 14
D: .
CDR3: CASSLGMEPYEQYF
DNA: TGTGCCAGCAGCTTAGGTATGGAGCCCTACGAGCAGTACTTC

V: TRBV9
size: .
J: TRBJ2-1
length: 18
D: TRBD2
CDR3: CASSASGGPYRKYNEQFF
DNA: TGTGCCAGCAGCGCAAGCGGGGGCCCCTATAGAAAGTACAATGAGCAGTTCTTC

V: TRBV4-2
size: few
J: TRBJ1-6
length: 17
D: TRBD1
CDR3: CASSPRDREAYNSPLHF
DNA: TGTGCCAGCAGCCCCCGGGACAGGGAGGCATATAATTCACCCCTCCACTTT

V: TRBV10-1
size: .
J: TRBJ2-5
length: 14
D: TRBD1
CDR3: CASSGDRSQETQYF
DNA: TGCGCCAGCAGTGGGGACAGGAGCCAAGAGACCCAGTACTTC

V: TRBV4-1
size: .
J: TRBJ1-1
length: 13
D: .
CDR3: CASSQAGTNEAFF
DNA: TGCGCCAGCAGCCAAGCGGGTACAAATGAAGCTTTCTTT

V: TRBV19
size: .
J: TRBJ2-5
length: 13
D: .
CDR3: CASSIVASETQYF
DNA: TGTGCCAGTAGTATTGTCGCTAGCGAGACCCAGTACTTC

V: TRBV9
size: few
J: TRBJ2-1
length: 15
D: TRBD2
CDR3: CASSGSGGAFNEQFF
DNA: TGTGCCAGCAGCGGGAGCGGGGGGGCCTTTAATGAGCAGTTCTTC

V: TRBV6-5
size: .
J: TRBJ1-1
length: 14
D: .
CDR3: CASSPTDMNTEAFF
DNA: TGTGCCAGCAGCCCGACAGACATGAACACTGAAGCTTTCTTT